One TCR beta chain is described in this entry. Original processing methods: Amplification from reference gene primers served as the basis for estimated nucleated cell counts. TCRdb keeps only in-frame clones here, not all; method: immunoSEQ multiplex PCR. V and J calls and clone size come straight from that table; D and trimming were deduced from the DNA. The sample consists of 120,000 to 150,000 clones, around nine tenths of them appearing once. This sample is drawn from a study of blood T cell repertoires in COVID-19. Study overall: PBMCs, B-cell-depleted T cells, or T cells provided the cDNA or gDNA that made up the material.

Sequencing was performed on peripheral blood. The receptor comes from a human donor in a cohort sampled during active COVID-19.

CDR3 residues: CASSLSRGGGNQPQHF. CDR3 DNA: TGTGCCAGCAGCCTGAGCCGGGGAGGGGGGAATCAGCCCCAGCATTTT. V and J are TRBV3-1 (or the pseudogene TRBV3-2) and TRBJ1-5, with D possibly being TRBD1 (6 bases). Germline CDR1 and CDR2: LGHDT and YNNKEL (reference sequence). CDR3 length: 16 amino acids. Trimming removed 4 bases at V and 4 bases at J, with 17 bases between.